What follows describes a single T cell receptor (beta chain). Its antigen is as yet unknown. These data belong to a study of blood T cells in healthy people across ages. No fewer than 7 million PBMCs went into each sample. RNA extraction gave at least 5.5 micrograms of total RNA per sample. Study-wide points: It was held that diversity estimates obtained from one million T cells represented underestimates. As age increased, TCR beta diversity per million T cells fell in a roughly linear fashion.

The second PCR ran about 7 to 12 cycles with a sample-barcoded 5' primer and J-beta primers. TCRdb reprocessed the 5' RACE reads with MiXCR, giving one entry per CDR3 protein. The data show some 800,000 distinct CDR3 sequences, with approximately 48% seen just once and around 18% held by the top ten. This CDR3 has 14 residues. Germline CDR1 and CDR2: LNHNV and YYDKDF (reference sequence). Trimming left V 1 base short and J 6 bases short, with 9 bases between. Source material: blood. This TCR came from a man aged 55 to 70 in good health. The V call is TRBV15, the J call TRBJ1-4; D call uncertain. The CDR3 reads CATSRAGADEKLFF. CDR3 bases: TGTGCCACCAGCAGAGCGGGAGCGGATGAAAAACTGTTTTTT.